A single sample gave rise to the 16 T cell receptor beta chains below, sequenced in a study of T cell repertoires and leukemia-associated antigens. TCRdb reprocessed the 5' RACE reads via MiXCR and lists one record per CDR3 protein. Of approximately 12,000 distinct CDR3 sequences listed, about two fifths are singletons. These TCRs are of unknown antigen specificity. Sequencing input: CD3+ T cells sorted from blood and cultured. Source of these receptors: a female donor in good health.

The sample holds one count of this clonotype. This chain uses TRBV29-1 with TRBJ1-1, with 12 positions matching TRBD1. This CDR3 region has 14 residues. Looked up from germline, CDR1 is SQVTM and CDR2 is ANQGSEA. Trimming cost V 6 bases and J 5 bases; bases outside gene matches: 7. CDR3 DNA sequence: TGCAGCGTGAGAGGGACAGGGGGCTATACTGAAGCTTTCTTT. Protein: CSVRGTGGYTEAFF.

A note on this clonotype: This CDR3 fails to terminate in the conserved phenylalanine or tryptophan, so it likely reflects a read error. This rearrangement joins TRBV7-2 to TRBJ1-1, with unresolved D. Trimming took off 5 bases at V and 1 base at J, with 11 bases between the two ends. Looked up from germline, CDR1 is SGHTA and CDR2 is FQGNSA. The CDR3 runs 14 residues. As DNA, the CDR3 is TGTGCCAGCAGCCACGATATGTGGAACACTGAAGCTTTCCTT. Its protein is CASSHDMWNTEAFL.

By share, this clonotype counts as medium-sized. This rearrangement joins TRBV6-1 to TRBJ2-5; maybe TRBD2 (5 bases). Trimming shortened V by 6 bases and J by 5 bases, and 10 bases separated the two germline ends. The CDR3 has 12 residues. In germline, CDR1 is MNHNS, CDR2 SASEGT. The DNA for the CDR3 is TGTGCCAGCAGAGCTAGCAAGGAGACCCAGTACTTC. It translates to CASRASKETQYF.

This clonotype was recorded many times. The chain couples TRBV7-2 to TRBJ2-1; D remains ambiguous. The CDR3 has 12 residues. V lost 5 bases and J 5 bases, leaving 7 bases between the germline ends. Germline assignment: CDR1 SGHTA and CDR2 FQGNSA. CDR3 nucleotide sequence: TGTGCCAGCAGCCTCTTCCACAATGAGCAGTTCTTC. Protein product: CASSLFHNEQFF.

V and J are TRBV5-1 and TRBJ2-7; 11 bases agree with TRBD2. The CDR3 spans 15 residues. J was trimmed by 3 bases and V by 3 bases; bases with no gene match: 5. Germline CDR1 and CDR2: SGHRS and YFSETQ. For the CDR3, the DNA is TGCGCCAGCAGCTCAGCCGGGACTAGCGGCTACGAGCAGTACTTC. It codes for CASSSAGTSGYEQYF. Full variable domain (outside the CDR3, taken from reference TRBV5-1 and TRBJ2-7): KAGVTQTPRYLIKTRGQQVTLSCSPISGHRSVSWYQQTPGQGLQFLFEYFSETQRNKGNFPGRFSGRQFSNSRSEMNVSTLELGDSALYLCASSSAGTSGYEQYFGPGTRLTVT.

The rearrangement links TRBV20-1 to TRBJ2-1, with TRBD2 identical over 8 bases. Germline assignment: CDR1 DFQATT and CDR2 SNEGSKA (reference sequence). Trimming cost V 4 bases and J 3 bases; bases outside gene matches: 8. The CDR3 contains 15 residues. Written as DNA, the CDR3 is TGCAGTGCTACCGGGGGGACTAGGGACTACAATGAGCAGTTCTTC. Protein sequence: CSATGGTRDYNEQFF.

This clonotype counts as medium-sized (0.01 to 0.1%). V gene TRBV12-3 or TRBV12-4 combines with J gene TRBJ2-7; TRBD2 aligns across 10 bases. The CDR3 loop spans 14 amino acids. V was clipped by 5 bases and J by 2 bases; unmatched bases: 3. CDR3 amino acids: CASSTLAGTYEQYF. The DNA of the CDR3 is TGTGCCAGCAGTACACTAGCGGGGACCTACGAGCAGTACTTC.

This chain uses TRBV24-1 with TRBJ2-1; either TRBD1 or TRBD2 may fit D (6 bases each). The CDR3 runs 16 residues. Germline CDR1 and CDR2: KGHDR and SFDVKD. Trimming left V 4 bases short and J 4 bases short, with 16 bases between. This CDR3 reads CATSDSRGESYNEQFF. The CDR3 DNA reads TGTGCCACCAGTGACAGTAGGGGGGAGTCGTACAATGAGCAGTTCTTC.

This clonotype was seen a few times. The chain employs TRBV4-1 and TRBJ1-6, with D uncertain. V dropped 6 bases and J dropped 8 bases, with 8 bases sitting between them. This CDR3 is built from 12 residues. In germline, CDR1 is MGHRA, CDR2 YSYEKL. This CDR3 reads CASSPPYSPLHF. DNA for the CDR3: TGCGCCAGCAGTCCTCCCTATTCACCCCTCCACTTT.

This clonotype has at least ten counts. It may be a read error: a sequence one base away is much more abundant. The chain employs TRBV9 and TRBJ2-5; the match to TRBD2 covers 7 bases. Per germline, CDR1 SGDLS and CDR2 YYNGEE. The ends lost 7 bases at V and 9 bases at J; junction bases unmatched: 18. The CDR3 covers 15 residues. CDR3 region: CASCATGTSAAAQYF. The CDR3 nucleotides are TGTGCCAGCTGCGCCACGGGAACTAGCGCCGCCGCCCAGTACTTC.

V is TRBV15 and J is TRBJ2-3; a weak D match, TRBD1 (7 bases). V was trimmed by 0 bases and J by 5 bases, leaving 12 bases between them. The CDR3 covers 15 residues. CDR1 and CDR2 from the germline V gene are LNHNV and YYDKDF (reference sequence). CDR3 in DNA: TGTGCCACCAGCAGAGACGGCAGGGGGGAAGATACGCAGTATTTT. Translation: CATSRDGRGEDTQYF.

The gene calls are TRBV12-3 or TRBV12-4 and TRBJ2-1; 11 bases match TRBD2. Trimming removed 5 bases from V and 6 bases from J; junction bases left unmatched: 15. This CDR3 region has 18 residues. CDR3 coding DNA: TGTGCCAGCAGTACCGAATATTTAGCGGGAGGGCCGCTCAATGAGCAGTTCTTC. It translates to CASSTEYLAGGPLNEQFF.

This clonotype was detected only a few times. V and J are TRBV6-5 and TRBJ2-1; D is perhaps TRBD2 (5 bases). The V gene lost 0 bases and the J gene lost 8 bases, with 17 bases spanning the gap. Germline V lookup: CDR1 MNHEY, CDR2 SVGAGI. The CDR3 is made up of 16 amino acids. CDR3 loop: CASSYSTLAGNDEQFF. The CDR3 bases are TGTGCCAGCAGTTACTCGACCCTAGCCGGCAACGATGAGCAGTTCTTC.

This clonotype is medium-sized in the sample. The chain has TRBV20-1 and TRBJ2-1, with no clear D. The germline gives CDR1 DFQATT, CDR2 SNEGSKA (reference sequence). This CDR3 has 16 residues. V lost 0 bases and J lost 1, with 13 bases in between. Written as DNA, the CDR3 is TGCAGTGCTAGAGATATCACGATCCGGTCCTACAATGAGCAGTTCTTC. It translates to CSARDITIRSYNEQFF.

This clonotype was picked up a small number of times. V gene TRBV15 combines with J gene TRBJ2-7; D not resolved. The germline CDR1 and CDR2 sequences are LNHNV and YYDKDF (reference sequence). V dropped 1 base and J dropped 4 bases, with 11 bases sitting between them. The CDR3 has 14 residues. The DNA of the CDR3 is TGTGCCACCAGCAGAGTCTCTCGGCCGTACGAGCAGTACTTC. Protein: CATSRVSRPYEQYF.

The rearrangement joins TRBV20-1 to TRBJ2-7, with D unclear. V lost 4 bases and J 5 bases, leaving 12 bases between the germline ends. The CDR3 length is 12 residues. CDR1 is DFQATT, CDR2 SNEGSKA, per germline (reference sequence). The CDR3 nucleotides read TGCAGTGCTAATCGTGTCACCCACGAGCAGTACTTC. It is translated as CSANRVTHEQYF.